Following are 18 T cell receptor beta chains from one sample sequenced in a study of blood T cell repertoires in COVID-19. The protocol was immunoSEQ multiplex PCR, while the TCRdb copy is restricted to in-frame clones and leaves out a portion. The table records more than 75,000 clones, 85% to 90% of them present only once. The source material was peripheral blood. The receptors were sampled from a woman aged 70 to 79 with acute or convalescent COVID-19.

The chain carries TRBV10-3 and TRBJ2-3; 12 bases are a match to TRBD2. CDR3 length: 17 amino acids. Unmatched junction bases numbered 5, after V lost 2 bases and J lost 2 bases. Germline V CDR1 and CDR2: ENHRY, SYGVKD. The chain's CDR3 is CAISETGTSGPTDTQYF. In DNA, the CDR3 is TGTGCCATCAGTGAGACAGGGACTAGCGGGCCCACAGATACGCAGTATTTT.

The DNA for the CDR3 is TGTGCCAGCAGTGAGACAGGACGGAGGACCTACCCTATCCGCACAGATACGCAGTATTTT. This encodes CASSETGRRTYPIRTDTQYF. The gene calls are TRBV2 and TRBJ2-3, with D possibly TRBD1 on 6 matching bases. CDR1 and CDR2 (germline): SNHLY, FYNNEI. V was cut by 3 bases and J by 1 base, with 26 bases left in between. CDR3 length equals 20 residues.

In DNA, the CDR3 is TGCGCCAGCAGCTTGGCCGGGACAGGGATATCGTGGACTGAAGCTTTCTTT. This encodes CASSLAGTGISWTEAFF. The chain has TRBV5-1 and TRBJ1-1, with 9 nucleotides matching TRBD1. With 0 bases clipped from V and 5 bases from J, the junction kept 11 bases outside the gene matches. CDR1 is SGHRS and CDR2 is YFSETQ in the germline V gene. The CDR3 totals 17 residues.

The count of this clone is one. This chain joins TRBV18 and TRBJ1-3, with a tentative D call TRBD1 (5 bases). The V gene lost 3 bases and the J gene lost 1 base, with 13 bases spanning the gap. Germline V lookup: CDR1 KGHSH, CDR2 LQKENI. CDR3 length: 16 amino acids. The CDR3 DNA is TGTGCCAGCTCACCGGCTGGGGGGGTATCTGGAAACACCATATATTTT. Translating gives CASSPAGGVSGNTIYF.

The CDR3, as DNA: TGTGCCAGCAGTTTAAATGATTACAGCTACGAGCAGTACTTC. Translation: CASSLNDYSYEQYF. The rearrangement uses TRBV28 and TRBJ2-7; no reliable D call. The CDR3 length is 14 residues. CDR1 and CDR2 (germline): MDHEN, SYDVKM. Trimming removed 2 bases from V and 3 bases from J, with 11 bases in between.

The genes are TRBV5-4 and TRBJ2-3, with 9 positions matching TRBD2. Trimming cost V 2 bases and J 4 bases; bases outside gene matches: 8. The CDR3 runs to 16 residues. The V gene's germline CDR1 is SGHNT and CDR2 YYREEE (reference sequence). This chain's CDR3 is CASSFGASGVADTQYF. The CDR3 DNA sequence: TGTGCCAGCAGCTTCGGGGCTAGCGGGGTCGCAGATACGCAGTATTTT.

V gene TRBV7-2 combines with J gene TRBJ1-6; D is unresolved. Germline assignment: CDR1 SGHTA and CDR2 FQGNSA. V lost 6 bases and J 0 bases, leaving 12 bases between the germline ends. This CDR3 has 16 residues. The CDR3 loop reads CASRPTPYSYNSPLHF. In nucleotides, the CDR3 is TGTGCCAGCAGACCTACTCCCTACTCCTATAATTCACCCCTCCACTTT.

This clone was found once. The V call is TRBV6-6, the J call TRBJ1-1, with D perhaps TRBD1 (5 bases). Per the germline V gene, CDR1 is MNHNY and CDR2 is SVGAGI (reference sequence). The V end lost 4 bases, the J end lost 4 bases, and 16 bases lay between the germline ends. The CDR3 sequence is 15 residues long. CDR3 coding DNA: TGTGCCAGCAGTTCCCCTCATGCGGGGGGCACTGAAGCTTTCTTT. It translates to CASSSPHAGGTEAFF.

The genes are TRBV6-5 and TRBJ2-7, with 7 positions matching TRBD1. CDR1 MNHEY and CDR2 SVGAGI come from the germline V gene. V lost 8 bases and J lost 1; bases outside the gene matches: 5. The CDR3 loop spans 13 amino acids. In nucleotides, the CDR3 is TGTGCCAGCCGCCGACAGGGATCCTACGAGCAGTACTTC. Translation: CASRRQGSYEQYF.

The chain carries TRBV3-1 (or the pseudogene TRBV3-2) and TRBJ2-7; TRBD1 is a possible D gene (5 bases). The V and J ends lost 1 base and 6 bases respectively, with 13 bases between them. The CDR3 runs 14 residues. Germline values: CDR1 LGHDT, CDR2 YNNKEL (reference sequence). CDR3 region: CASSQAIRGLEQYF. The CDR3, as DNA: TGTGCCAGCAGCCAAGCGATAAGGGGTCTCGAGCAGTACTTC.

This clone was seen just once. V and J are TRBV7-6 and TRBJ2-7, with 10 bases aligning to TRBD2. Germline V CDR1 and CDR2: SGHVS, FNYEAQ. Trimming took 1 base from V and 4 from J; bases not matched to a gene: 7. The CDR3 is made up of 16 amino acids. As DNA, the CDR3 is TGTGCCAGCAGCTTAGGCAGCGGGAGGGCCCTTTACGAGCAGTACTTC. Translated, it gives CASSLGSGRALYEQYF.

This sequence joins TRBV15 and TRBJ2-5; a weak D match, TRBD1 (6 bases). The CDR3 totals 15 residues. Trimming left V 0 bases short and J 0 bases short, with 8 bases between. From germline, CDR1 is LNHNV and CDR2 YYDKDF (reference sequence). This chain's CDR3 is CATSRDYRDQETQYF. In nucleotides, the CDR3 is TGTGCCACCAGCAGAGATTACAGGGACCAAGAGACCCAGTACTTC.

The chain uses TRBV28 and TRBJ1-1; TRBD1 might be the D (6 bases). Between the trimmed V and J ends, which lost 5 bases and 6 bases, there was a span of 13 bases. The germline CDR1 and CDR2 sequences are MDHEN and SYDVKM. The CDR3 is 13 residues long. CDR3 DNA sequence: TGTGCCAGCAGTATGACAAGGACAGCTGAAGCTTTCTTT. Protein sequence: CASSMTRTAEAFF. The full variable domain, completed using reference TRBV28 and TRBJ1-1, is DVKVTQSSRYLVKRTGEKVFLECVQDMDHENMFWYRQDPGLGLRLIYFSYDVKMKEKGDIPEGYSVSREKKERFSLILESASTNQTSMYLCASSMTRTAEAFFGQGTRLTVV.

As DNA, the CDR3 is TGTGCCAGCCTAAGCTCTATTTCTACGCAGTATTTT. This codes for CASLSSISTQYF. V and J are TRBV28 and TRBJ2-3; D remains unclear. Trimming cost V 8 bases and J 8 bases, with 14 bases left between them. The CDR3 runs to 12 residues. Germline V gene lookup returns CDR1 MDHEN and CDR2 SYDVKM.

The CDR3 nucleotides are TGTGCCAGCAGTCCAACGACCGTTTCAGGGGTTTCTGAGCAGTACTTC. Translation gives CASSPTTVSGVSEQYF. The chain links TRBV27 to TRBJ2-7; possibly TRBD1 for D (6 bases). CDR3 length equals 16 residues. Germline CDR1 and CDR2: MNHEY and SMNVEV (reference sequence). V gave up 5 bases and J gave up 7 bases, with 24 bases separating them.

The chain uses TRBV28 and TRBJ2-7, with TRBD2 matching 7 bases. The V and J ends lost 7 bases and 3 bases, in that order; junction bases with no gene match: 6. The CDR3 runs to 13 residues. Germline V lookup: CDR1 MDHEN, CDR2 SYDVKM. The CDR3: CASTRDYNYEQYF. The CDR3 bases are TGTGCCAGCACCCGGGACTACAACTACGAGCAGTACTTC.

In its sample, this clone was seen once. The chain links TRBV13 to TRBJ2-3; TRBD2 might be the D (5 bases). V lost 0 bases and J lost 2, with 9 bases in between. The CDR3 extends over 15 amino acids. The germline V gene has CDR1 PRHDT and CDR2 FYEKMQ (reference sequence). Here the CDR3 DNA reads TGTGCCAGCAGCTTAGGGCTAGCTTTCACAGATACGCAGTATTTT. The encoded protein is CASSLGLAFTDTQYF.

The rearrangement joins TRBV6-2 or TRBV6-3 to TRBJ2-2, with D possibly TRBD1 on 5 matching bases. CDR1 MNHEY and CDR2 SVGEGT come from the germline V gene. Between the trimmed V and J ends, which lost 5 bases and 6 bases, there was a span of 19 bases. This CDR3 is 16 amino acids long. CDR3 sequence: CASSARGFVGPGELFF. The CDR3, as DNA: TGTGCCAGCAGTGCTAGGGGTTTTGTAGGACCCGGGGAGCTGTTTTTT.